A single sample is the source of the 24 T cell receptor beta chains below, sequenced in a study of blood T cell repertoires in COVID-19. Data came from immunoSEQ multiplex PCR; TCRdb stores just in-frame clones and leaves some out. The data show under 300,000 clones, roughly nine tenths seen once. Sample: PBMCs or T cells enriched from blood (not recorded which). These receptors were obtained from a woman aged 50 to 60 who had recovered from COVID-19.

V and J are TRBV4-1 and TRBJ1-5; perhaps TRBD1 as D (5 bases). CDR3 length: 15 residues. V was pared by 1 base and J by 4 bases, with 11 bases between. Per germline, CDR1 MGHRA and CDR2 YSYEKL. CDR3 DNA: TGCGCCAGCAGCCAAGGGACAAATGAAAATCAGCCCCAGCATTTT. This gives the protein CASSQGTNENQPQHF.

The V call is TRBV27, the J call TRBJ2-4, with a tentative D call TRBD1 (5 bases). This CDR3 contains 14 residues. V was pared by 0 bases and J by 8 bases, with 11 bases between. The germline V gene encodes CDR1 MNHEY and CDR2 SMNVEV (reference sequence). The DNA for the CDR3 is TGTGCCAGCAGTTTATCATCAGGGTTGGACATTCAGTACTTC. It encodes CASSLSSGLDIQYF.

The rearrangement links TRBV7-2 to TRBJ1-1, with D uncertain. V shed 1 base and J shed 1 base, with 13 bases lying between them. The CDR3 is 16 amino acids. Germline-derived CDR1 and CDR2 are SGHTA and FQGNSA. For the CDR3, the DNA is TGTGCCAGCAGCTTAGAATCTCCCCCCGGGAACACTGAAGCTTTCTTT. Protein sequence: CASSLESPPGNTEAFF.

The J gene is TRBJ1-2, the V gene TRBV7-2; a weak D match, TRBD1 (6 bases). V was trimmed by 1 base and J by 4 bases, leaving 10 bases between them. There are 14 residues in the CDR3. CDR1 is SGHTA and CDR2 is FQGNSA in the germline V gene. The CDR3 region has the DNA TGTGCCAGCAGCTTAGGCACAGGGCTCTATGGCTACACCTTC. Translation: CASSLGTGLYGYTF.

The chain combines TRBV14 with TRBJ1-4, with TRBD1 identical over 7 bases. The CDR3 length is 16 residues. J lost 0 bases, V lost 4 bases, and 5 bases had no gene match. Germline lookup yields CDR1 SGHDN and CDR2 FVKESK. This CDR3 reads CASSPPGQTTNEKLFF. DNA of the CDR3: TGTGCCAGCAGCCCCCCGGGACAGACAACTAATGAAAAACTGTTTTTT.

The rearrangement joins TRBV28 to TRBJ2-3, with 11 bases matching TRBD2. The CDR3 runs to 14 residues. Germline assignment: CDR1 MDHEN and CDR2 SYDVKM. Germline trimming cut 3 bases from V and 5 bases from J; bases unmatched to any gene: 1. CDR3 sequence: CASSFSGRVDTQYF. The CDR3 coding sequence is TGTGCCAGCAGTTTTAGCGGGAGGGTAGATACGCAGTATTTT.

This clone has only one observation. This chain uses TRBV28 with TRBJ2-1; 9 bases map to TRBD2. Germline-derived CDR1 and CDR2 are MDHEN and SYDVKM. The CDR3 runs to 14 residues. J lost 6 bases, V lost 6 bases, and 6 bases had no gene match. The DNA of the CDR3 is TGTGCCAGCAGAGCCGGGACTAGCTTCAATGAGCAGTTCTTC. Protein product: CASRAGTSFNEQFF.

CDR3 protein: CASSLAPSGIVQQFF. CDR3 DNA sequence: TGTGCCAGCAGCTTAGCCCCTAGCGGTATAGTACAACAGTTCTTC. The chain is built from TRBV7-6 and TRBJ2-1; 7 bases are a match to TRBD2. Germline CDR1 is SGHVS and CDR2 is FNYEAQ. The CDR3 extends over 15 amino acids. J gave up 13 bases and V 0 bases, and 12 bases lay outside the gene matches.

The genes are TRBV12-5 and TRBJ2-7, with TRBD2 matching over 9 bases. The ends lost 7 bases at V and 7 bases at J; junction bases unmatched: 14. The CDR3 covers 15 residues. Germline assignment: CDR1 LGHNT and CDR2 FRNRAP. CDR3: CASAREGGRAGEQYF. DNA of the CDR3: TGTGCTAGTGCCCGGGAGGGCGGGAGGGCCGGGGAGCAGTACTTC.

This sequence joins TRBV3-1 (or the pseudogene TRBV3-2) and TRBJ2-5; D is ambiguous. The CDR3 contains 15 residues. Germline V gene sequence: CDR1 LGHDT, CDR2 YNNKEL (reference sequence). Trimming stripped 0 bases from V and 5 bases from J, with 13 bases between. CDR3 in DNA: TGTGCCAGCAGCCAAGATTTAGACATCGGTGAGACCCAGTACTTC. This encodes CASSQDLDIGETQYF.

V and J are TRBV6-5 and TRBJ1-6; 7 bases fit TRBD1. Germline V lookup: CDR1 MNHEY, CDR2 SVGAGI. J gave up 10 bases and V 7 bases, and 7 bases lay outside the gene matches. The CDR3 has 13 residues. DNA of the CDR3: TGTGCCAGCAAGACAGGGATACGCTCACCCCTCCACTTT. Protein sequence: CASKTGIRSPLHF.

The chain uses TRBV18 and TRBJ1-3; a possible D gene is TRBD1 (6 bases). The CDR3 loop spans 15 amino acids. Germline lookup yields CDR1 KGHSH and CDR2 LQKENI. Trimming took off 3 bases at V and 0 bases at J, with 9 bases between the two ends. The CDR3 here is CASSPTGSSGNTIYF. DNA of the CDR3: TGTGCCAGCTCACCTACAGGGTCCTCTGGAAACACCATATATTTT. The full variable domain, rest sourced from reference TRBV18 and TRBJ1-3, is NAGVMQNPRHLVRRRGQEARLRCSPMKGHSHVYWYRQLPEEGLKFMVYLQKENIIDESGMPKERFSAEFPKEGPSILRIQQVVRGDSAAYFCASSPTGSSGNTIYFGEGSWLTVV.

This rearrangement joins TRBV5-4 to TRBJ2-5; 7 nucleotides agree with TRBD1. This CDR3 contains 14 residues. The V and J ends lost 4 bases and 2 bases, in that order; junction bases with no gene match: 5. The V gene's germline CDR1 is SGHNT and CDR2 YYREEE (reference sequence). CDR3 region: CASSHGTAQETQYF. The CDR3 DNA sequence: TGTGCCAGCAGCCATGGGACAGCTCAAGAGACCCAGTACTTC.

The CDR3 loop is CATSDNRGQGNTGELFF. CDR3 in DNA: TGTGCCACCAGTGATAATAGGGGACAGGGTAACACCGGGGAGCTGTTTTTT. The chain is built from TRBV24-1 and TRBJ2-2, with 9 bases aligning to TRBD1. The V gene end was trimmed by 3 bases and the J gene end by 2 bases; junction bases not matched to a gene: 6. The CDR3 extends over 17 amino acids. Germline loops: CDR1 KGHDR, CDR2 SFDVKD.

CDR3 sequence (DNA): TGTGCCAGCAGTATAACAGGGGGCTTAACTGAAGCTTTCTTT. Its protein is CASSITGGLTEAFF. This sequence joins TRBV2 and TRBJ1-1, with 9 positions matching TRBD1. The length of the CDR3 is 14 residues. J gave up 5 bases and V 5 bases, and 6 bases lay outside the gene matches. Germline V CDR1 and CDR2: SNHLY, FYNNEI.

This chain links TRBV28 with TRBJ2-1; 10 bases match TRBD2. The V segment lost 5 bases and the J segment 7 bases; nucleotides outside the gene matches: 8. Germline V gene lookup returns CDR1 MDHEN and CDR2 SYDVKM. This CDR3 has 15 residues. The CDR3 loop reads CASSPLAGDSNEQFF. The CDR3 coding sequence is TGTGCCAGCAGTCCCCTAGCGGGAGATTCGAATGAGCAGTTCTTC.

The count of this clone is one. The rearrangement joins TRBV7-8 to TRBJ2-1; TRBD2 matches 9 bases. The CDR3 totals 16 residues. Germline lookup yields CDR1 SGHVS and CDR2 FQNEAQ. V gave up 4 bases and J gave up 1 base; unmatched junction bases: 5. The CDR3 nucleotides read TGTGCCAGCAGCTACCGACTAGCGGTATCCTACAATGAGCAGTTCTTC. Amino acids: CASSYRLAVSYNEQFF.

The V and J genes are TRBV19 and TRBJ1-2, with no clear D. From germline, CDR1 is LNHDA and CDR2 SQIVND (reference sequence). CDR3 size: 11 residues. Trimming took off 3 bases at V and 6 bases at J, with 5 bases between the two ends. The CDR3 DNA is TGTGCCAGTAGTATTTTAGATGGCTACACCTTC. Translation gives CASSILDGYTF.

For the CDR3, the DNA is TGTGCCAGCAGCCTTAGGACACCAAGTTCCACGAAACTGTTTTTT. The encoded protein is CASSLRTPSSTKLFF. The chain uses TRBV5-4 and TRBJ1-4; perhaps TRBD1 as D (5 bases). Per the germline V gene, CDR1 is SGHNT and CDR2 is YYREEE (reference sequence). Trimming pared 4 bases from V and 11 bases from J, leaving 21 bases between. The CDR3 is made up of 15 amino acids.

J is TRBJ1-5 and V is TRBV15; D is unclear. This CDR3 contains 14 residues. CDR1 and CDR2 from the germline V gene are LNHNV and YYDKDF (reference sequence). Trimming cost V 7 bases and J 5 bases, with 15 bases left between them. The CDR3 reads CATTKGKRDQPQHF. The CDR3 DNA follows: TGTGCCACCACCAAAGGGAAGAGGGATCAGCCCCAGCATTTT.

The J gene is TRBJ2-3, the V gene TRBV11-3; 7 bases map to TRBD1. The CDR3 has 15 residues. CDR1 is SGHNT, CDR2 YENEEA, per germline. V dropped 0 bases and J dropped 2; count of bases not matched to a gene: 2. The CDR3 loop reads CASSLEGTATDTQYF. CDR3 DNA sequence: TGTGCCAGCAGCTTAGAAGGGACAGCCACAGATACGCAGTATTTT.

This clone was detected once. The genes are TRBV11-1 and TRBJ2-3, with TRBD2 matching 7 bases. The CDR3 spans 16 residues. CDR1 SGHAT and CDR2 FQDESV come from the germline V gene (reference sequence). V lost 0 bases, J lost 0 bases, and 3 bases stayed unmatched. The CDR3 loop is CASSLAGGPSTDTQYF. The CDR3 coding sequence is TGTGCCAGCAGCTTAGCGGGAGGGCCTAGCACAGATACGCAGTATTTT. Based on the CDR3 plus reference TRBV11-1 and TRBJ2-3, the full variable domain is EAEVAQSPRYKITEKSQAVAFWCDPISGHATLYWYRQILGQGPELLVQFQDESVVDDSQLPKDRFSAERLKGVDSTLKIQPAELGDSAMYLCASSLAGGPSTDTQYFGPGTRLTVL.

The chain employs TRBV18 and TRBJ1-1; D gene unclear. Trimming cost V 5 bases and J 2 bases, with 15 bases left between them. The CDR3 sequence is 15 residues long. Germline V gives CDR1 KGHSH, CDR2 LQKENI. Written as DNA, the CDR3 is TGTGCCAGCTCATCAAACGGGAGGGAAAACACTGAAGCTTTCTTT. Amino acid sequence: CASSSNGRENTEAFF.

The V gene is TRBV7-8, the J gene TRBJ1-6, with 9 bases fitting TRBD1. Per germline, CDR1 SGHVS and CDR2 FQNEAQ. Unmatched junction bases numbered 3, after V lost 0 bases and J lost 0 bases. This CDR3 has 18 residues. The chain's CDR3 is CASSLAGQGSSYNSPLHF. CDR3 coding DNA: TGTGCCAGCAGCTTAGCTGGACAGGGGAGCTCCTATAATTCACCCCTCCACTTT.